Below, one T cell receptor beta chain is given with its context. These data are taken from a study of blood T cell repertoires in COVID-19. The wider study: Collection of acute and convalescent COVID-19 samples took place in the United States, Italy and Spain. In each case, the material was cDNA or gDNA derived from T cells, B-cell-depleted T cells, or PBMCs.

V shed 6 bases and J shed 2 bases, with 16 bases lying between them. The CDR3 spans 15 residues. CDR1 and CDR2 from the germline V gene are LGHNT and FRNRAP. Per the original data handling: Amplified reference gene primers provided the basis for estimating nucleated cell counts. Using immunoSEQ multiplex PCR, the repertoire was profiled, and TCRdb retains in-frame clones only, with some absent. V and J calls and clone size are given by that table; D and trimming were obtained from the DNA. The repertoire holds 150,000 to 200,000 clones, more than 75% seen once, with approximately 3.5% in the top ten.

Sequenced material: peripheral blood. The chain couples TRBV12-5 to TRBJ1-2; D remains ambiguous. The receptor was isolated from a man aged 65-85 years with acute or convalescent COVID-19. CDR3 nucleotides: TGTGCTAGTGGCCCGCCGGGGTCGGGGAACTATGGCTACACCTTC. This gives the protein CASGPPGSGNYGYTF.